This T cell receptor beta chain appears in the sequencing data of a study of cytomegalovirus exposure and HLA in healthy donors. Broader study findings: Near-uniform donor sequencing depth was presumed by presence/absence analyses. Reportedly, cytomegalovirus status was diagnosed with high sensitivity and specificity. Links to common viral pathogens appeared, in a later analysis, for several of the most significant clusters.

V shed 5 bases, J shed 2 bases, and the junction held 4 bases outside the gene matches. CDR1 SGDLS and CDR2 YYNGEE come from the germline V gene. The CDR3 covers 14 residues. Regarding donors, all were healthy bone marrow donors. In its sample, this clone was seen a few times. Its antigen is unidentified. It was with 60 Vbeta and 13 Jbeta primers that the PCR ran. This table comes from immunoSEQ multiplex PCR, and its TCRdb copy is limited to in-frame clones, with some not included. Of roughly 180,000 clones in the sample, about 9% are singletons; the top ten hold 1% to 1.5%. The chain combines TRBV9 with TRBJ1-1, with 9 bases identical to TRBD1. Material for sequencing was PBMCs. The source of this sequence is a woman aged 30 to 39 in good health and CMV-seropositive. CDR3 loop: CASRKGQGNTEAFF. The CDR3 DNA is TGTGCCAGCAGAAAGGGACAGGGAAACACTGAAGCTTTCTTT.